These T cell receptor beta chains were read from a single sample in a study of early T cells in non-severe SARS-CoV-2 infection. Each CDR3 protein gets one entry after TCRdb re-called the 5' RACE reads with MiXCR. The sample yields tens of thousands of distinct CDR3 sequences, over 7% seen once. Sequencing was done on a sample of whole blood. These receptors originate from an adult who was a healthcare worker with PCR-confirmed SARS-CoV-2 infection or an uninfected control (not recorded which). Both conserved end residues are trimmed from each CDR3.

v_call,j_call,cdr3_aa
TRBV5-1,TRBJ2-3,ASSGGTSAGTDTQY
TRBV20-1,TRBJ2-7,SAPSDKSYEQY
TRBV20-1,TRBJ2-1,SATAGPHNEQF
TRBV7-9,TRBJ2-2,ASSSTSGPPEELF
TRBV10-3,TRBJ1-4,AIGQGPNEKLF
TRBV2,TRBJ1-2,ASSERQDYGYT
TRBV9,TRBJ1-5,ASSVDGQGGRPQH
TRBV4-1,TRBJ2-4,ASSQDVGRLNIQY
TRBV7-2,TRBJ1-4,ASSLSGANEKLF
TRBV19,TRBJ2-2,ASSISRSYTGELF
TRBV12-3/TRBV12-4,TRBJ1-1,ASRWGEGTEAF
TRBV5-1,TRBJ2-3,ASSRTGGATDTQY
TRBV10-3,TRBJ1-1,AITRDRGTEAF
TRBV11-2,TRBJ1-4,ASSFSEREKLF
TRBV6-1,TRBJ1-1,AVRDRPYTEAF
TRBV6-2/TRBV6-3,TRBJ1-4,ASSYRTDGNEKLF
TRBV20-1,TRBJ2-5,SARDRLARFQETQY
TRBV5-4,TRBJ1-1,ASSLELGNTEAF
TRBV2,TRBJ1-1,ASSGMANTEAF
TRBV6-1,TRBJ2-2,ASRDYPFLTAGELF